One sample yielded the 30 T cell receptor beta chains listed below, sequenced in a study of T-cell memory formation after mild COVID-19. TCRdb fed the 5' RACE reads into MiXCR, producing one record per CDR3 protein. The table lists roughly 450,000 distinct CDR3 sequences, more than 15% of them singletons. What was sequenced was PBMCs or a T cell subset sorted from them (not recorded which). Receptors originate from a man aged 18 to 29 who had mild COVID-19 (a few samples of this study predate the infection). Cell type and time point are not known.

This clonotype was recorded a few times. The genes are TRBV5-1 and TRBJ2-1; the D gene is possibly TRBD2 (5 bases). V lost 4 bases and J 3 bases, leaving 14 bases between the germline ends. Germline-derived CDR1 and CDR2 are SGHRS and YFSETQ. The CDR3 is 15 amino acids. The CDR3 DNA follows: TGCGCCAGCAGCCCTGTGACTAATGACTACAATGAGCAGTTCTTC. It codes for CASSPVTNDYNEQFF. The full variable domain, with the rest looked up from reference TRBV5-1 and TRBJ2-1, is KAGVTQTPRYLIKTRGQQVTLSCSPISGHRSVSWYQQTPGQGLQFLFEYFSETQRNKGNFPGRFSGRQFSNSRSEMNVSTLELGDSALYLCASSPVTNDYNEQFFGPGTRLTVL.

DNA for the CDR3: TGCAGCGTTGGAGGGGCGGGTACTAGCACAGATACGCAGTATTTT. It specifies CSVGGAGTSTDTQYF. The chain employs TRBV29-1 and TRBJ2-3; the D gene could be TRBD1 or TRBD2 (5 bases each). V was cut by 4 bases and J by 0 bases, with 14 bases left in between. The CDR3 consists of 15 residues. CDR1 SQVTM and CDR2 ANQGSEA come from the germline V gene.

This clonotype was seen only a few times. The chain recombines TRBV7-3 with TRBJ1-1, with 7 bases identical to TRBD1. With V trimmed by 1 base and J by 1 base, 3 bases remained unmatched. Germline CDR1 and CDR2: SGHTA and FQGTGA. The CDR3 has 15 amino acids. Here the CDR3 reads CASSLKGAGNTEAFF. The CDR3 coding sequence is TGTGCCAGCAGCTTAAAGGGGGCTGGGAACACTGAAGCTTTCTTT.

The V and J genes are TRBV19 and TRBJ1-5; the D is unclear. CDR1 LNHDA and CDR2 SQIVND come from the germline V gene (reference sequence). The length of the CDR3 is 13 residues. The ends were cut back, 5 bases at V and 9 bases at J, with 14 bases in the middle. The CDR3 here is CASSPPGPGPQHF. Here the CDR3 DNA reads TGTGCCAGTAGTCCTCCGGGTCCCGGGCCCCAGCATTTT.

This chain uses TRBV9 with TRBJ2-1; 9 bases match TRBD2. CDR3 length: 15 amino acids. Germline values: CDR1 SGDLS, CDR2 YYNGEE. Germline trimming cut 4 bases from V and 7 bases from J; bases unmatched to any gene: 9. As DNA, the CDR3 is TGTGCCAGCAGCTATCGCGGGGGGGCTGCGAATGAGCAGTTCTTC. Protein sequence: CASSYRGGAANEQFF.

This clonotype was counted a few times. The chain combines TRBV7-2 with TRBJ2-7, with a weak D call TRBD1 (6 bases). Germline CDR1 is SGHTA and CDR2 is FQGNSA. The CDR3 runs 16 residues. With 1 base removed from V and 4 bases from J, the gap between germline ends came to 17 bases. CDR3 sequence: CASSLVGGLGVYEQYV. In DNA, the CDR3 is TGTGCCAGCAGCTTAGTTGGGGGCCTTGGCGTATACGAGCAGTACGTC.

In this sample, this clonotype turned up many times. Written as DNA, the CDR3 is TGTGCCAGCAGCCCCAGGCGGACTAGCGTAAACACCGGGGAGCTGTTTTTT. Translated: CASSPRRTSVNTGELFF. The chain combines TRBV7-8 with TRBJ2-2; 9 nucleotides align to TRBD2. Losses at the gene ends were 5 bases for V and 2 bases for J; bases not matched to a gene: 9. The length of the CDR3 is 17 residues. Germline V gives CDR1 SGHVS, CDR2 FQNEAQ.

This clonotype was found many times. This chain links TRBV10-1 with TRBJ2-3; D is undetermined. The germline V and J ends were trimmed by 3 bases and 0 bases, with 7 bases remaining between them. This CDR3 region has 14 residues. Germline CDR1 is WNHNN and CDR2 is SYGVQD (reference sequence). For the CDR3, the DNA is TGCGCCAGCAGTGAAGCTAGGAGCACAGATACGCAGTATTTT. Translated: CASSEARSTDTQYF.

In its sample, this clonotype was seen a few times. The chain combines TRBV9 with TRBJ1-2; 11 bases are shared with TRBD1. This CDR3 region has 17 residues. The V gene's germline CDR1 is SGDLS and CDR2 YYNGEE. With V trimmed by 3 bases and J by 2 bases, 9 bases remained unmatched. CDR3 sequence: CASSEDRGLRANYGYTF. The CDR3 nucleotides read TGTGCCAGCAGCGAGGACAGGGGGCTTAGGGCGAACTATGGCTACACCTTC. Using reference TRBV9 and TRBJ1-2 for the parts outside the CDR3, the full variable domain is DSGVTQTPKHLITATGQRVTLRCSPRSGDLSVYWYQQSLDQGLQFLIQYYNGEERAKGNILERFSAQQFPDLHSELNLSSLELGDSALYFCASSEDRGLRANYGYTFGSGTRLTVV.

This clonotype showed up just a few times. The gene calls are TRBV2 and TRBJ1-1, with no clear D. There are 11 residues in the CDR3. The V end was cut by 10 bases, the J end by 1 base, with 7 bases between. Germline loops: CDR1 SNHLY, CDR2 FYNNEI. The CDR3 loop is CATVENTEAFF. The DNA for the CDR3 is TGTGCCACGGTGGAGAACACTGAAGCTTTCTTT. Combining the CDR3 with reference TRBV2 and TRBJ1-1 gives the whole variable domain EPEVTQTPSHQVTQMGQEVILRCVPISNHLYFYWYRQILGQKVEFLVSFYNNEISEKSEIFDDQFSVERPDGSNFTLKIRSTKLEDSAMYFCATVENTEAFFGQGTRLTVV.

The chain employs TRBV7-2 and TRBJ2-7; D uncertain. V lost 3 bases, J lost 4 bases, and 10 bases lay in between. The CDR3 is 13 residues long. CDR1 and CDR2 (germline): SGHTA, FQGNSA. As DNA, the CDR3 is TGTGCCAGCAGCTTGTCCCCCATGTACGAGCAGTACTTC. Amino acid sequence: CASSLSPMYEQYF. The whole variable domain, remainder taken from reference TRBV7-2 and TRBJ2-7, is GAGVSQSPSNKVTEKGKDVELRCDPISGHTALYWYRQSLGQGLEFLIYFQGNSAPDKSGLPSDRFSAERTGGSVSTLTIQRTQQEDSAVYLCASSLSPMYEQYFGPGTRLTVT.

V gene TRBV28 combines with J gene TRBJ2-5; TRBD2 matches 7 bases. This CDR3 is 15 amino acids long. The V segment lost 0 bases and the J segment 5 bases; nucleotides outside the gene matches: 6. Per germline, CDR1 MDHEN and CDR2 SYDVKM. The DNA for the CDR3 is TGTGCCAGCAGTTTATGGGGAGGGCGAGAGGAGACCCAGTACTTC. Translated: CASSLWGGREETQYF.

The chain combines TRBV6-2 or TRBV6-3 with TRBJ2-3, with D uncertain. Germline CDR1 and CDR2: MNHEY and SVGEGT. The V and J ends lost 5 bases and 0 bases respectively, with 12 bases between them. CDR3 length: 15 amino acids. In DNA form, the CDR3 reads TGTGCCAGCAGTGAGAGTATAGCTAGCACAGATACGCAGTATTTT. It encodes CASSESIASTDTQYF.

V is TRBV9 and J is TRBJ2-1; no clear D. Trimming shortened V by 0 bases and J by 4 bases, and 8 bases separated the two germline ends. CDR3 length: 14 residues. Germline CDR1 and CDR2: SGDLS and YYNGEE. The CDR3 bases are TGTGCCAGCAGCGTAGAAGCACATTACAATGAGCAGTTCTTC. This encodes CASSVEAHYNEQFF.

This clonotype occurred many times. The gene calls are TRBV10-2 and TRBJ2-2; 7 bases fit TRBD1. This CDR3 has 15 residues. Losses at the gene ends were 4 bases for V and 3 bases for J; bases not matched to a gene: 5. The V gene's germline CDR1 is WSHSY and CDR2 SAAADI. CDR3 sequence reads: CASSVNRGDTGELFF. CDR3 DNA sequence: TGCGCCAGCAGTGTAAACAGGGGAGACACCGGGGAGCTGTTTTTT.

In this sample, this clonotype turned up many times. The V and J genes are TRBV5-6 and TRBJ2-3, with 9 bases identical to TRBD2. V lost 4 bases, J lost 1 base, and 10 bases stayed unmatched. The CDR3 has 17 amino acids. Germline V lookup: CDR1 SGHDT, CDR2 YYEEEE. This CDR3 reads CASSRLGAGGGTDTQYF. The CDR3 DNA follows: TGTGCCAGCAGCCGCCTCGGAGCGGGGGGTGGCACAGATACGCAGTATTTT.

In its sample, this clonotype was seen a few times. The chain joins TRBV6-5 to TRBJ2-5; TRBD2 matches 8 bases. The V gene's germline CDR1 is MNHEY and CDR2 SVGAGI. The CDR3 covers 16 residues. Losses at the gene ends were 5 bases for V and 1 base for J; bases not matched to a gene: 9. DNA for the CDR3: TGTGCCAGCAGTGCCCTAGGACGGGGGGGCCAAGAGACCCAGTACTTC. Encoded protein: CASSALGRGGQETQYF.

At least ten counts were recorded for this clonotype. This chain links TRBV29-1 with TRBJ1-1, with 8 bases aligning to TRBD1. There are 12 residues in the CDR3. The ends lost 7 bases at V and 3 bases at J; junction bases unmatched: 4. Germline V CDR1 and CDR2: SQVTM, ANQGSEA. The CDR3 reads CSAGTGHTEAFF. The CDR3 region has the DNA TGCAGCGCCGGGACAGGACACACTGAAGCTTTCTTT.

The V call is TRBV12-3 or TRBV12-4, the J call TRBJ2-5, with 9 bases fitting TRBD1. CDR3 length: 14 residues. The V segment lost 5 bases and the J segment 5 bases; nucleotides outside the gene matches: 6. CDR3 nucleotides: TGTGCCAGCAGTCCACACAGGGGGCCCGAGACCCAGTACTTC. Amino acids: CASSPHRGPETQYF.

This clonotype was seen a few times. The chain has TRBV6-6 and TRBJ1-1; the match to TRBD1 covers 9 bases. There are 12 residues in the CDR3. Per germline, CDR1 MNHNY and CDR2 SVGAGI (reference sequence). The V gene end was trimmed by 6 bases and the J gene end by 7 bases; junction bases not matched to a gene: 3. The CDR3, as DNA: TGTGCCAGCAGAAGGACAGGGGTTGAAGCTTTCTTT. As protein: CASRRTGVEAFF.

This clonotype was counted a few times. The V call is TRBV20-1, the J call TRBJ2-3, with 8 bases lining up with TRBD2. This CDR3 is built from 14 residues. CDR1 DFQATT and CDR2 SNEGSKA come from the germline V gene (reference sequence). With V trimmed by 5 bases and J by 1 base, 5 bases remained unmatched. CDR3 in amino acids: CSAFRGGGTDTQYF. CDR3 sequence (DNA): TGCAGTGCTTTCCGGGGGGGGGGCACAGATACGCAGTATTTT.

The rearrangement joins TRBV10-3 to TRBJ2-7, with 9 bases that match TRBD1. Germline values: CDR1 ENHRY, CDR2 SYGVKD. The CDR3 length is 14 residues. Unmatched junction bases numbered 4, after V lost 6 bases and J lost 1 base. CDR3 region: CAISPGTGSYEQYV. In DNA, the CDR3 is TGTGCCATCAGCCCCGGGACAGGGTCCTACGAGCAGTACGTC.

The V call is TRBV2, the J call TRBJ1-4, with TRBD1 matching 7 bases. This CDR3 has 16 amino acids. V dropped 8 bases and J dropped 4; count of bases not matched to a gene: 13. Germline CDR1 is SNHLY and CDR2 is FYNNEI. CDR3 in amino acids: CASVTSPGQFNEKLFF. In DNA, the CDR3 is TGTGCCAGCGTCACCTCCCCGGGACAGTTTAATGAAAAACTGTTTTTT. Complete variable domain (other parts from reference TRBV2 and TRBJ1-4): EPEVTQTPSHQVTQMGQEVILRCVPISNHLYFYWYRQILGQKVEFLVSFYNNEISEKSEIFDDQFSVERPDGSNFTLKIRSTKLEDSAMYFCASVTSPGQFNEKLFFGSGTQLSVL.

The CDR3 DNA sequence: TGTGCCAGCAGTTACTCTACCCAGGGAACTGAAGCTTTCTTT. The encoded protein is CASSYSTQGTEAFF. V and J are TRBV6-2 or TRBV6-3 and TRBJ1-1, with a possible D match to TRBD1 (5 bases). This CDR3 comprises 14 residues. Germline V gives CDR1 MNHEY, CDR2 SVGEGT. With 0 bases removed from V and 5 bases from J, the gap between germline ends came to 10 bases.

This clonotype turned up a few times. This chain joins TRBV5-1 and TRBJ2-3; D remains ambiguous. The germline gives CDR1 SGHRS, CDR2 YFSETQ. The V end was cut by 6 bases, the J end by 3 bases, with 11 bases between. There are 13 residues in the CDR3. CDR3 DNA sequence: TGCGCCAGCATGTTGATGGAGACAGATACGCAGTATTTT. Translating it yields CASMLMETDTQYF.

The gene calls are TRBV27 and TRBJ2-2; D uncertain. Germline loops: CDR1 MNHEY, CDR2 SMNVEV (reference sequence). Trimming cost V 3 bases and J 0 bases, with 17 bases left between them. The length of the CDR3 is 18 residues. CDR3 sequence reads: CASSFSRLILTNTGELFF. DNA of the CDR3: TGTGCCAGCAGTTTTTCCCGGCTCATCCTTACGAACACCGGGGAGCTGTTTTTT.

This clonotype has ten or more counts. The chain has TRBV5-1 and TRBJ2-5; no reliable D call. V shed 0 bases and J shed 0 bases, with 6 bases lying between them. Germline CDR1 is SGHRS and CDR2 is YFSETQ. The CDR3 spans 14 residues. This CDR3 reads CASSLGRNQETQYF. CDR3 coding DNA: TGCGCCAGCAGCTTGGGCCGAAACCAAGAGACCCAGTACTTC.

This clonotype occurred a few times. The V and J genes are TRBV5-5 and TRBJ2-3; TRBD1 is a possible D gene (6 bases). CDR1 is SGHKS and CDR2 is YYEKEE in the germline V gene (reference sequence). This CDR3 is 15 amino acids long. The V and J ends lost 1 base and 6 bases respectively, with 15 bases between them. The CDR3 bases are TGTGCCAGCAGCTTGCCACAGGGTAGGGTGGATACGCAGTATTTT. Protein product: CASSLPQGRVDTQYF.

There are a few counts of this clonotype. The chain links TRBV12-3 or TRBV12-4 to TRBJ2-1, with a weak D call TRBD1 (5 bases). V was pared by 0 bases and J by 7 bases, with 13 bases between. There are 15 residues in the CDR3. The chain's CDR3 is CASSLAAGKTNEQFF. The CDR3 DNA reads TGTGCCAGCAGTTTAGCGGCAGGGAAGACGAATGAGCAGTTCTTC.

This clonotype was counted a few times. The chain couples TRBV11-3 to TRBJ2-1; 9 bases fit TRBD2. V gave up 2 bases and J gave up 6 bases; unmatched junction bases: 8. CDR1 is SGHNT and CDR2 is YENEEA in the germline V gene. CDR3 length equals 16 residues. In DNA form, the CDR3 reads TGTGCCAGCAGCTTAAATAGCGGGGGAGCCTCCAATGAGCAGTTCTTC. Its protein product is CASSLNSGGASNEQFF.